A single sample is the source of the 2 T cell receptor beta chains below, sequenced in a study of vaccination effects on CD4 cells after COVID-19 (dated by TCRdb to the early 2020s). After about 9 days of culture, CD4+ T cells were isolated with the EasySep CD4+ T cell isolation kit. The method was the immunoSEQ multiplex PCR assay. Not all clones reach the TCRdb copy of this immuneACCESS table, which keeps in-frame sequences only. Checked studies attribute under half of the gap to unresolved V genes and leave the rest unexplained. In this sample the table shows 70,000 to 75,000 clones, over 60% of which occur a single time. Clones ranked in the top ten supply roughly 2% of the sample. No antigen has been identified for these receptors. The sample was CD4+ T cells from PBMCs cultured without peptide, taken before COVID-19 vaccination. Every receptor here comes from a human donor who received a COVID-19 vaccine.

The V and J genes are TRBV14 and TRBJ2-2; 9 bases fit TRBD2. The CDR3 is 17 amino acids. The ends lost 1 base at V and 5 bases at J; junction bases unmatched: 8. CDR1 is SGHDN, CDR2 FVKESK, per germline. The CDR3 DNA follows: TGTGCCAGCAGCCAAGTCTTGCTAGCGGGGCGGACCGGGGAGCTGTTTTTT. Translation: CASSQVLLAGRTGELFF.

The chain has TRBV12-3 or TRBV12-4 and TRBJ1-4, with D tentatively TRBD1 (6 bases). CDR3 length equals 13 residues. The V end was cut by 6 bases, the J end by 8 bases, with 13 bases between. The CDR3 DNA reads TGTGCCAGCAGGGGGACATTTGGAGAAAAACTGTTTTTT. Protein: CASRGTFGEKLFF.